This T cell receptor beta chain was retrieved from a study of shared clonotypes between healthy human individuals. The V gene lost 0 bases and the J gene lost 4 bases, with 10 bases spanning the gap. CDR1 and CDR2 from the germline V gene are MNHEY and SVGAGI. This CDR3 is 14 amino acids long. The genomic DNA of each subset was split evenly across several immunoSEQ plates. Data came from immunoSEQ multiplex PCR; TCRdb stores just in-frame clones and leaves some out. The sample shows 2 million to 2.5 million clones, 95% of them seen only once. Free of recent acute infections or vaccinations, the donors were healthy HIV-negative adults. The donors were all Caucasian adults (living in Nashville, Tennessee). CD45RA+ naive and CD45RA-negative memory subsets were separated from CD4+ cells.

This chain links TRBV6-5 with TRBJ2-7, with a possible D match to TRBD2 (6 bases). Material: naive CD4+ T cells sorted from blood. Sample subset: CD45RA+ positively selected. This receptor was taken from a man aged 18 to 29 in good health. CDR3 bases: TGTGCCAGCAGTTACTCTTGGGGGAGGTACGAGCAGTACTTC. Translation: CASSYSWGRYEQYF.